Below, 25 T cell receptor beta chains from the same sample are listed, as sequenced in a study of human T cells and chemical hapten exposure. This sample's time point: patch test 2, 6 weeks after DPC sensitization. This sample's treatment: therapeutic diphenylcyclopropenone sensitization with weekly scalp DPC. TCRdb reanalysed the RACE reads using MiXCR and keeps one entry per CDR3 protein. The data show about 350,000 distinct CDR3 sequences, with 6% to 7% seen just once and 4.5% to 6% held by the top ten. The sample was whole blood, taken in connection with sensitization to the hapten diphenylcyclopropenone (DPC). Receptors were obtained from a woman younger than 30 with alopecia areata. Some clones in this sample may be carry-over from other donors' samples.

This clonotype was counted between two and nine times. The chain links TRBV4-3 to TRBJ1-2; D is ambiguous. Per the germline V gene, CDR1 is LGHNA and CDR2 is YSLEER. Trimming stripped 3 bases from V and 3 bases from J, with 8 bases between. The CDR3 length is 13 residues. CDR3 residues: CASSHIGYYGYTF. The CDR3 coding sequence is TGCGCCAGCAGCCATATAGGCTACTATGGCTACACCTTC.

The V call is TRBV27, the J call TRBJ1-1; the D gene is possibly TRBD1 (5 bases). Germline lookup yields CDR1 MNHEY and CDR2 SMNVEV (reference sequence). V shed 4 bases and J shed 7 bases, with 16 bases lying between them. This CDR3 spans 14 amino acids. The CDR3 region is CASSSGTRVHEAFF. The CDR3 DNA reads as TGTGCCAGCAGTTCCGGGACGCGAGTACATGAAGCTTTCTTT.

This clonotype was detected only a few times. The chain is built from TRBV4-2 and TRBJ1-1, with TRBD1 matching 7 bases. Germline V gene data show CDR1 as LGHNA and CDR2 as YNFKEQ. The CDR3 extends over 16 amino acids. The ends lost 4 bases at V and 5 bases at J; junction bases unmatched: 13. CDR3 coding DNA: TGTGCCAGCAGCCGCCGGGACAGACGAACTCTAACTGAAGCTTTCTTT. Residues: CASSRRDRRTLTEAFF.

The chain couples TRBV11-2 to TRBJ2-1; no firm D call. The CDR3 runs to 15 residues. Trimming cost V 2 bases and J 5 bases, with 13 bases left between them. The germline V gene has CDR1 SGHAT and CDR2 FQNNGV. The CDR3 region has the DNA TGTGCCAGCAGCTTACTAGGTCCTAGGGACAATGAGCAGTTCTTC. It specifies CASSLLGPRDNEQFF.

This chain's CDR3 is CASSVGRGLTEAFF. The CDR3 nucleotides read TGTGCCAGCAGCGTAGGCCGGGGGCTCACTGAAGCTTTCTTT. The chain recombines TRBV9 with TRBJ1-1, with D perhaps matching TRBD1 (6 bases). CDR3 length equals 14 residues. Germline V gene data show CDR1 as SGDLS and CDR2 as YYNGEE. The V and J ends lost 0 bases and 4 bases respectively, with 10 bases between them.

This clonotype was recorded many times. The gene calls are TRBV13 and TRBJ2-3; 8 nucleotides line up with TRBD2. Germline V lookup: CDR1 PRHDT, CDR2 FYEKMQ (reference sequence). Trimming removed 5 bases from V and 3 bases from J; junction bases left unmatched: 10. The length of the CDR3 is 16 residues. The CDR3, as DNA: TGTGCCAGCAGCCTCCCGGGGGGGCCCGGGACAGATACGCAGTATTTT. This codes for CASSLPGGPGTDTQYF. Using reference TRBV13 and TRBJ2-3 for the parts outside the CDR3, the full variable domain is AAGVIQSPRHLIKEKRETATLKCYPIPRHDTVYWYQQGPGQDPQFLISFYEKMQSDKGSIPDRFSAQQFSDYHSELNMSSLELGDSALYFCASSLPGGPGTDTQYFGPGTRLTVL.

This clonotype was observed at least ten times. The rearrangement uses TRBV27 and TRBJ1-5, with TRBD1 identical over 7 bases. Germline V gene data show CDR1 as MNHEY and CDR2 as SMNVEV (reference sequence). The junction had 6 bases not matched to a gene; V was cut back by 3 bases and J by 7 bases. The CDR3 contains 14 residues. The CDR3 sequence: CASSLTGTGQPQHF. Here the CDR3 DNA reads TGTGCCAGCAGTTTGACAGGGACGGGGCAGCCCCAGCATTTT.

This clonotype was detected a few times. J is TRBJ2-3 and V is TRBV6-2 or TRBV6-3, with 12 positions matching TRBD2. This CDR3 has 15 amino acids. V dropped 2 bases and J dropped 5; count of bases not matched to a gene: 2. The germline V gene encodes CDR1 MNHEY and CDR2 SVGEGT. The DNA of the CDR3 is TGTGCCAGCAGTTACGGACTAGCGGGGCTAGATACGCAGTATTTT. Translated: CASSYGLAGLDTQYF.

This chain joins TRBV6-1 and TRBJ1-1; D unresolved. CDR1 is MNHNS, CDR2 SASEGT, per germline. The CDR3 runs 11 residues. V was pared by 6 bases and J by 6 bases, with 8 bases between. The DNA for the CDR3 is TGTGCCAGCAGGGCCTTAGCTGAAGCTTTCTTT. It specifies CASRALAEAFF.

The chain carries TRBV29-1 and TRBJ2-2, with 8 bases that match TRBD1. The CDR3 runs 17 residues. Per germline, CDR1 SQVTM and CDR2 ANQGSEA. V dropped 2 bases and J dropped 0; count of bases not matched to a gene: 8. The CDR3 loop reads CSVEPEAGGANTGELFF. The CDR3 nucleotides are TGCAGCGTTGAACCCGAAGCAGGGGGCGCGAACACCGGGGAGCTGTTTTTT.

The J gene is TRBJ2-1, the V gene TRBV7-8; weak D call: TRBD2 (7 bases). The V end was cut by 4 bases, the J end by 9 bases, with 16 bases between. CDR3 length equals 14 residues. Germline V gene sequence: CDR1 SGHVS, CDR2 FQNEAQ. The DNA for the CDR3 is TGTGCCAGCAGCTCCGTGGGGGGGGCGCCTGAGCAGTTCTTC. Its translation is CASSSVGGAPEQFF.

In its sample, this clonotype was seen many times. This chain connects TRBV7-9 to TRBJ1-5, with D unresolved. CDR3 length: 12 residues. The V and J ends lost 5 bases and 3 bases respectively, with 5 bases between them. Looked up from germline, CDR1 is SEHNR and CDR2 is FQNEAQ (reference sequence). CDR3 DNA: TGTGCCAGCAGCCAACCCAATCAGCCCCAGCATTTT. This gives the protein CASSQPNQPQHF.

In this sample, this clonotype turned up many times. The chain couples TRBV29-1 to TRBJ1-5, with 9 bases matching TRBD1. The ends lost 6 bases at V and 0 bases at J; junction bases unmatched: 9. Germline loops: CDR1 SQVTM, CDR2 ANQGSEA. The length of the CDR3 is 16 residues. CDR3 region: CSVPGPGQGSNQPQHF. In DNA, the CDR3 is TGCAGCGTGCCCGGCCCGGGACAGGGTAGCAATCAGCCCCAGCATTTT.

This clonotype came up many times. The rearrangement joins TRBV12-3 or TRBV12-4 to TRBJ1-6; D gene ambiguous. The CDR3 spans 15 residues. V was shortened by 3 bases and J by 5 bases, with 11 bases between the two germline ends. The CDR3 reads CASSFRGTDNSPLHF. For the CDR3, the DNA is TGTGCCAGCAGTTTTCGGGGAACCGATAATTCACCCCTCCACTTT.

V usage is TRBV12-3 or TRBV12-4 and J usage is TRBJ2-7; TRBD2 is a possible D gene (5 bases). The CDR3 consists of 16 residues. Deletions cut 3 bases from V and 2 bases from J, with 17 bases between. DNA of the CDR3: TGTGCCAGCAGTTTTGGTGTCCCCGGGGTGCCCTACGAGCAGTACTTC. This gives the protein CASSFGVPGVPYEQYF.

This clonotype was detected many times. The CDR3 sequence is CASRDRGETGELFF. CDR3 nucleotide sequence: TGTGCCAGCAGAGACAGGGGTGAAACCGGGGAGCTGTTTTTT. V usage is TRBV6-5 and J usage is TRBJ2-2, with 8 bases matching TRBD1. CDR3 size: 14 residues. V lost 6 bases, J lost 5 bases, and 5 bases stayed unmatched. From germline, CDR1 is MNHEY and CDR2 SVGAGI.

This clonotype has a handful of counts. The chain links TRBV29-1 to TRBJ1-3; 9 bases align to TRBD1. Germline CDR1 is SQVTM and CDR2 is ANQGSEA. With 6 bases clipped from V and 0 bases from J, the junction kept 9 bases outside the gene matches. The length of the CDR3 is 16 residues. This chain's CDR3 is CSVAGTGQSSGNTIYF. In DNA, the CDR3 is TGCAGCGTGGCAGGGACAGGGCAATCCTCTGGAAACACCATATATTTT.

V and J are TRBV18 and TRBJ2-6; D uncertain. The germline V gene has CDR1 KGHSH and CDR2 LQKENI. Between the trimmed V and J ends, which lost 6 bases and 0 bases, there was a span of 9 bases. This CDR3 spans 15 amino acids. The CDR3 bases are TGTGCCAGCTCGCCGGAATTCTCTGGGGCCAACGTCCTGACTTTC. It translates to CASSPEFSGANVLTF.

The chain couples TRBV7-8 to TRBJ1-5, with D tentatively TRBD1 (5 bases). CDR3 length equals 17 residues. The germline V gene encodes CDR1 SGHVS and CDR2 FQNEAQ. V was pared by 2 bases and J by 1 base, with 15 bases between. For the CDR3, the DNA is TGTGCCAGCAGCTTAAAGGGGACCACTGGCAGCAATCAGCCCCAGCATTTT. Encoded protein: CASSLKGTTGSNQPQHF.

This clonotype was detected many times. This sequence joins TRBV29-1 and TRBJ2-3; D not resolved. With 3 bases removed from V and 1 base from J, the gap between germline ends came to 11 bases. The germline V gene encodes CDR1 SQVTM and CDR2 ANQGSEA. The CDR3 is 14 residues long. The CDR3 sequence: CSVDGAQGTDTQYF. The CDR3 bases are TGCAGCGTTGACGGAGCCCAGGGCACAGATACGCAGTATTTT.

This clonotype was recorded a few times. This CDR3 reads CASSTPTNYGYTF. CDR3 DNA: TGCGCCAGCAGCACCCCAACCAACTATGGCTACACCTTC. The rearrangement links TRBV5-1 to TRBJ1-2; D not certain. The CDR3 is 13 amino acids. Germline values: CDR1 SGHRS, CDR2 YFSETQ. Trimming removed 4 bases at V and 2 bases at J, with 9 bases between. The variable domain in full, completed from reference TRBV5-1 and TRBJ1-2, reads KAGVTQTPRYLIKTRGQQVTLSCSPISGHRSVSWYQQTPGQGLQFLFEYFSETQRNKGNFPGRFSGRQFSNSRSEMNVSTLELGDSALYLCASSTPTNYGYTFGSGTRLTVV.

The V and J genes are TRBV5-4 and TRBJ2-1, with 11 bases lining up with TRBD2. CDR3 size: 14 residues. In germline, CDR1 is SGHNT, CDR2 YYREEE (reference sequence). With 9 bases clipped from V and 5 bases from J, the junction kept 7 bases outside the gene matches. This CDR3 is CAIVSGGADNEQFF. For the CDR3, the DNA is TGTGCCATAGTTAGCGGGGGGGCGGACAATGAGCAGTTCTTC. The variable domain in full, completed from reference TRBV5-4 and TRBJ2-1, reads ETGVTQSPTHLIKTRGQQVTLRCSSQSGHNTVSWYQQALGQGPQFIFQYYREEENGRGNFPPRFSGLQFPNYSSELNVNALELDDSALYLCAIVSGGADNEQFFGPGTRLTVL.

In its sample, this clonotype was seen many times. The chain uses TRBV6-4 and TRBJ1-5; 7 nucleotides align to TRBD1. V lost 10 bases, J lost 6 bases, and 12 bases stayed unmatched. CDR1 and CDR2 from the germline V gene are MRHNA and SNTAGT. The CDR3 contains 14 residues. In DNA, the CDR3 is TGTGCCAACCCTGACAGGGCTGCAATTCAGCCCCAGCATTTT. Translating it yields CANPDRAAIQPQHF.

The V and J genes are TRBV2 and TRBJ1-1; D is possibly TRBD1 (6 bases). CDR1 is SNHLY and CDR2 is FYNNEI in the germline V gene. This CDR3 has 13 residues. Trimming shortened V by 5 bases and J by 11 bases, and 18 bases separated the two germline ends. The CDR3 region has the DNA TGTGCCAGCAGTCCGGGGCCCGGAGGGGGGGCTTTCTTT. Translated: CASSPGPGGGAFF.

In this sample, this clonotype turned up many times. The rearrangement joins TRBV3-1 to TRBJ2-1; 7 bases fit TRBD2. The trim removed 3 bases at V and 7 bases at J, leaving 6 bases unmatched. The germline gives CDR1 LGHDT, CDR2 YNNKEL (reference sequence). This CDR3 is 14 amino acids long. CDR3 coding DNA: TGTGCCAGCAGCCAGGGAGGGGACTGGAATGAGCAGTTCTTC. This encodes CASSQGGDWNEQFF.